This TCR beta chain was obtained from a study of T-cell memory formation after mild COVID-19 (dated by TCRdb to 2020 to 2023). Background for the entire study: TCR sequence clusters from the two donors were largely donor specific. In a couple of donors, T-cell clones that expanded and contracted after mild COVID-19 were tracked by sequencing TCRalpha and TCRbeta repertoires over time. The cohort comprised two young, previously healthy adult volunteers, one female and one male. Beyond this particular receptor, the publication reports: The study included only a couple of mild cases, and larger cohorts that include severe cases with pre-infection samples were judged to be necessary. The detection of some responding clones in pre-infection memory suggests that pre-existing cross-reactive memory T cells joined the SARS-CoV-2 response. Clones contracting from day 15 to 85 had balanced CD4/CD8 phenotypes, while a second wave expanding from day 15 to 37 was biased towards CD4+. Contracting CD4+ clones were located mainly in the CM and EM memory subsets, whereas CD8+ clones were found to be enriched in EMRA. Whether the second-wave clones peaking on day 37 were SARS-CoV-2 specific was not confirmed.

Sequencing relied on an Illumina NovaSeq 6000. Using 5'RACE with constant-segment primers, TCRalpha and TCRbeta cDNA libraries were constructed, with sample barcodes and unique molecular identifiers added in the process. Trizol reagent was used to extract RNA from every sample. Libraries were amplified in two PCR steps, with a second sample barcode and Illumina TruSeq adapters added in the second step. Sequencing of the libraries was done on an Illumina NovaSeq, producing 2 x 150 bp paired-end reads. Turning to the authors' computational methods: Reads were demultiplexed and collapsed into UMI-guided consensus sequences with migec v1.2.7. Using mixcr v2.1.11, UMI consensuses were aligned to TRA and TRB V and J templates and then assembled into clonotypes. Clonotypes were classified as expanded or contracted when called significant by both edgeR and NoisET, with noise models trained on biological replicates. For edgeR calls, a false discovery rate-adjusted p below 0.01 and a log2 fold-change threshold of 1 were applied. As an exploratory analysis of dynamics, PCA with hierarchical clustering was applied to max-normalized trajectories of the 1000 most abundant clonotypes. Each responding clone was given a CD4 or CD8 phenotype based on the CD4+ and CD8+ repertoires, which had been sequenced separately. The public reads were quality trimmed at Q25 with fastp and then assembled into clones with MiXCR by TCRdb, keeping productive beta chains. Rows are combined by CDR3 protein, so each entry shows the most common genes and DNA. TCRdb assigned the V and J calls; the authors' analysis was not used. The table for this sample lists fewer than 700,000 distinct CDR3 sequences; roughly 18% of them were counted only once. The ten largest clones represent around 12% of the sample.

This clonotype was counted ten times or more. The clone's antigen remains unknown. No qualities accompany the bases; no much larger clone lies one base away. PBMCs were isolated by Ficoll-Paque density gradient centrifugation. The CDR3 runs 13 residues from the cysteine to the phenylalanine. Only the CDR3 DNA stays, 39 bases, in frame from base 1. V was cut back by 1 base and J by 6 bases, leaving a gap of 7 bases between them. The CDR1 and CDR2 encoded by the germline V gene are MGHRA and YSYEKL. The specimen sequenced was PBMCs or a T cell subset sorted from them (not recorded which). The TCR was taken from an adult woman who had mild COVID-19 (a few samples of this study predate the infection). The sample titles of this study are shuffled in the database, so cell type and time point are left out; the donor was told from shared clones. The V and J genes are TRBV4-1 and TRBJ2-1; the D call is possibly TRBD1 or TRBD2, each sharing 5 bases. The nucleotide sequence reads TGCGCCAGCAGCCAAGTTGGGGGCAATGAGCAGTTCTTC. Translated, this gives CASSQVGGNEQFF.